Ten or more counts support the clone carrying this T cell receptor beta chain. The antigen remains unidentified. Unique molecular identifiers were used in preparing the TCRbeta library. Each CDR3 protein is one row after TCRdb ran MiXCR on the PCR reads. The sample has 210,000 or so distinct CDR3 sequences; around 9.9% are singletons. Germline values: CDR1 MDHEN, CDR2 SYDVKM. Germline trimming cut 3 bases from V and 4 bases from J; bases unmatched to any gene: 13. The CDR3 contains 19 residues. The source of the sample is a study of T-cell reconstitution after alpha-beta-depleted transplantation in children. Study-wide results and caveats: It was reported that alpha-beta T cells came from several hundred expanded graft clones (about two months after transplant). After transplant, high TCRbeta diversity at day 60 in some patients arose from surviving recipient T cells and thymic progenitors.

The chain joins TRBV28 to TRBJ2-2, with 11 bases that match TRBD1. The material was PBMCs, obtained before TCRalphabeta/CD19-depleted stem cell transplant. The clonotype originates from a child younger than two with acute myeloid leukemia, due to receive a stem cell transplant. The CDR3 protein is CASSFRGQGAVGITGELFF. In DNA form, the CDR3 reads TGTGCCAGCAGTTTCCGTGGACAGGGGGCCGTTGGGATCACCGGGGAGCTGTTTTTT. Together with reference TRBV28 and TRBJ2-2, the CDR3 gives the full variable domain: DVKVTQSSRYLVKRTGEKVFLECVQDMDHENMFWYRQDPGLGLRLIYFSYDVKMKEKGDIPEGYSVSREKKERFSLILESASTNQTSMYLCASSFRGQGAVGITGELFFGEGSRLTVL.